This entry is about one T cell receptor beta chain. Its target is unknown. This CDR3 comprises 15 residues. Germline CDR1 and CDR2: SGHVS and FNYEAQ. V was pared by 4 bases and J by 4 bases, with 5 bases of the junction left unmatched. These data come from a study of cytomegalovirus exposure and HLA in healthy donors. Whole-study findings and limits: As a later analysis revealed, the rate of TCR association differed by HLA locus, with DRB1 most and HLA-C fewest.

Researchers ran the PCR with 60 Vbeta and 13 Jbeta primers. Sequencing used immunoSEQ multiplex PCR; TCRdb keeps in-frame clones, though not all of them. The sample gives 75,000 or so clones, around four fifths of which show up once; 22% is in the top ten. The sample was PBMCs. This TCR derives from a woman between 25 and 40 years old in good health and CMV-seropositive. The rearrangement uses TRBV7-6 and TRBJ2-5; 11 bases agree with TRBD2. The CDR3 region has the DNA TGTGCCAGCAGCTCCAATAGCGGGAGGGGAGAGACCCAGTACTTC. This sequence encodes CASSSNSGRGETQYF.